The T cell receptor (beta chain) under discussion was sequenced for a study of T cells in Graves' hyperthyroidism and ophthalmopathy. Study conclusions and caveats: Using 13 V-J features, a model discriminated ophthalmopathy from stable hyperthyroidism.

Authors of the study amplified TCR beta CDR3 regions from RNA transcripts. A first-round RT-PCR of the TCR CDR3 used the HTBI primer set. Each CDR3 protein is one row after TCRdb ran MiXCR on the multiplex PCR reads. Of 750,000 to 900,000 distinct CDR3 sequences in the sample, roughly 37% are singletons; the top ten hold more than 7%. In the case of this clonotype: What it binds is not known.

The CDR3 is 16 residues long. Germline V gene data show CDR1 as KGHDR and CDR2 as SFDVKD. The V segment lost 2 bases and the J segment 8 bases; nucleotides outside the gene matches: 11. Stable Graves' hyperthyroidism denoted no ophthalmopathy progression over 18 months. The study based diagnoses on clinical symptoms, serum thyroxine and TRAb, thyroid ultrasound and orbital computed tomography. This clonotype was sampled from a man aged 18 to 30 with Graves' hyperthyroidism. The chain is built from TRBV24-1 and TRBJ2-1; 7 bases fit TRBD2. Material: blood. CDR3 in amino acids: CATSDSLWGGDHEQFF. The CDR3 DNA reads as TGTGCCACCAGTGATTCTCTTTGGGGAGGGGATCATGAGCAGTTCTTC.